This T cell receptor beta chain was sequenced in a study of blood T cells in healthy people across ages. Overall study results and limits: Estimates based on one million T cells were treated as lower bounds. Long-lived donors exceeded aged donors in naive CD4+ cells and diversity.

Trimming removed 1 base from V and 2 bases from J, with 10 bases in between. The CDR3 has 15 amino acids. Germline loops: CDR1 LGHNA, CDR2 YNFKEQ. A J-beta primer mix and a sample-barcoded 5' primer were used in a second PCR of about 7 to 12 cycles. Using its own MiXCR run on the 5' RACE reads, TCRdb lists one record per CDR3 protein. The data contain under 1,000,000 distinct CDR3 sequences, under 40% of them singletons. The draw of peripheral blood yielded around 10 milliliters from each donor. This clonotype was found a few times. Its antigen is not known. The specimen was blood. The gene calls are TRBV4-2 and TRBJ2-3, with TRBD2 as a possible D gene (6 bases). This sequence originates from a man aged 18 to 30 in good health. CDR3 region: CASSQVGGNTDTQYF. CDR3 DNA sequence: TGTGCCAGCAGCCAAGTTGGGGGGAACACAGATACGCAGTATTTT.